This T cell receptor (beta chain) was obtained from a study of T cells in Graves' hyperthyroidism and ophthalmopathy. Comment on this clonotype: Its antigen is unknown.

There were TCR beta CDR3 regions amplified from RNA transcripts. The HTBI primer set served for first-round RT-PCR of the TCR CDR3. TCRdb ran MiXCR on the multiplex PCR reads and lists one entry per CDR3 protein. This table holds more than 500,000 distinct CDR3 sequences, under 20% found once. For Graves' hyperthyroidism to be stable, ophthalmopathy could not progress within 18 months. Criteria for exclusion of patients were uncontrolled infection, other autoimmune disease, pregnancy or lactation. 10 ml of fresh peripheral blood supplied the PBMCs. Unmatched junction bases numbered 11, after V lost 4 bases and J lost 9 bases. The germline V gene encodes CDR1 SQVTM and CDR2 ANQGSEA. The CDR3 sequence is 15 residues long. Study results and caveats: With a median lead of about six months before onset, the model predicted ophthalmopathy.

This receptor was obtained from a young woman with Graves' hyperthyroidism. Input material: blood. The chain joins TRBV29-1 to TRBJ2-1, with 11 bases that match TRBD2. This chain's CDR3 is CSVVGLAGWLVEQFF. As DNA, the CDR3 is TGCAGCGTTGTTGGACTAGCGGGTTGGTTAGTTGAGCAGTTCTTC.